The source of this T cell receptor (beta chain) is a study of shared clonotypes between healthy human individuals. The naive CD8 population came from CD45RO-negative cells selected for CCR7, without terminally differentiated effector memory CD45RA+ cells. Germline values: CDR1 SGHDT, CDR2 YYEEEE. The CDR3 length is 16 residues. The trim removed 3 bases at V and 0 bases at J, leaving 7 bases unmatched. Some clones are missing from TCRdb's copy, which holds only in-frame ones; the method was immunoSEQ multiplex PCR. The sample holds around 2,100,000 clones, less than 95% seen once. This rearrangement joins TRBV5-6 to TRBJ2-5; TRBD1 aligns across 8 bases. The sequencing input was naive CD8+ T cells sorted from blood. The TCR comes from a man younger than 35 in good health. CDR3: CASSSGTGMYQETQYF. DNA for the CDR3: TGTGCCAGCAGCTCGGGGACAGGAATGTACCAAGAGACCCAGTACTTC. The full variable domain, with the rest looked up from reference TRBV5-6 and TRBJ2-5, is DAGVTQSPTHLIKTRGQQVTLRCSPKSGHDTVSWYQQALGQGPQFIFQYYEEEERQRGNFPDRFSGHQFPNYSSELNVNALLLGDSALYLCASSSGTGMYQETQYFGPGTRLLVL.